Listed below are T cell receptor beta chains from one sample, sequenced in a study of graft-versus-host responses after intestinal transplantation. Clones were read by immunoSEQ multiplex PCR, and TCRdb kept only the in-frame ones, dropping some. The sample consists of some 13,000 clones, 84% of them appearing once. Source: PBMCs, taken after intestinal transplantation. The receptor source for this set is a human patient who received an intestinal transplant, so some T cells may come from the graft donor. Each CDR3 is given with its conserved first and last residue. A D gene is named only where the DNA matches it firmly. Clone size appears in some rows only: once, few, many, or a class for an expanded clone.

v_gene,j_gene,abundance,d_gene,CDR3aa,CDR3nt
TRBV15,TRBJ1-5,NA,NA,CATSRTQSGGNQPQHF,TGTGCCACCAGCAGAACCCAGTCGGGGGGCAATCAGCCCCAGCATTTT
TRBV5-1,TRBJ2-3,NA,TRBD2,CASSLVGLATDTQYF,TGCGCCAGCAGCTTGGTGGGACTAGCGACAGATACGCAGTATTTT
TRBV7-9,TRBJ2-5,NA,NA,CASSRPQGPLETQYF,TGTGCCAGCAGCCGCCCACAGGGCCCCTTAGAGACCCAGTACTTC
TRBV5-6,TRBJ2-7,NA,NA,CASSLRPGGLPNYEQYF,TGTGCCAGCAGCTTGAGGCCCGGTGGACTCCCCAACTACGAGCAGTACTTC
TRBV28,TRBJ1-2,NA,NA,CASRGAGRGTLNYGYTF,TGTGCCAGCAGGGGGGCGGGGCGGGGCACTCTAAACTATGGCTACACCTTC
TRBV5-4,TRBJ2-1,NA,NA,CASSLTSSSYNEQFF,TGTGCCAGCAGCCTGACATCGAGCTCCTACAATGAGCAGTTCTTC
TRBV10-1,TRBJ2-3,NA,TRBD2,CASSSGLAGAADTQYF,TGCGCCAGCAGTTCCGGACTAGCGGGAGCGGCAGATACGCAGTATTTT
TRBV6-6,TRBJ2-1,NA,TRBD2,CASSYNREAALNEQFF,TGTGCCAGCAGTTACAACCGGGAGGCGGCGCTGAATGAGCAGTTCTTC
TRBV9,TRBJ2-2,NA,NA,CASSVLGTGELFF,TGTGCCAGCAGCGTACTAGGCACCGGGGAGCTGTTTTTT
TRBV19,TRBJ1-5,few,NA,CASSIGRPRDQPQHF,TGTGCCAGTAGTATCGGTCGCCCCAGGGACCAGCCCCAGCATTTT
TRBV19,TRBJ2-7,NA,NA,CASSQGRISYEQYF,TGTGCCAGTAGTCAGGGACGGATCTCCTACGAGCAGTACTTC
TRBV28,TRBJ2-7,NA,TRBD1,CASTRSGTGLFFEQYF,TGTGCCAGCACTCGTTCCGGGACAGGGTTGTTTTTCGAGCAGTACTTC
TRBV6-4,TRBJ2-3,NA,TRBD1,CASSTGTGGTDTQYF,TGTGCCAGCAGCACCGGGACAGGGGGCACAGATACGCAGTATTTT
TRBV30,TRBJ2-7,NA,TRBD1,CAWSPGTGGHEQYF,TGTGCCTGGAGTCCCGGGACAGGGGGGCACGAGCAGTACTTC
TRBV25-1,TRBJ1-1,NA,NA,CASSNLGTEAFF,TGTGCCAGCAGTAACCTGGGTACTGAAGCTTTCTTT
TRBV30,TRBJ2-4,few,TRBD1,CAWGQGGNIQYF,TGTGCCTGGGGACAGGGAGGAAACATTCAGTACTTC